This TCR beta chain was profiled in a study of T cell repertoires in cytomegalovirus infection. Study as a whole: Indications came from public TCR beta signatures; they pointed to CMV infection and to a matching HLA type. Study results and caveats: The ex vivo response was dominated by HLA-C-restricted CMV-specific TCR beta clonotypes. Identification of carriers of CMV plus the relevant HLA was achieved through cumulative public TCR beta family frequency.

TCRdb reanalysed the reads using MiXCR and keeps one entry per CDR3 protein. The sample carries roughly 860,000 distinct CDR3 sequences, 32% recorded once. Of note for this clonotype: Its antigen is unidentified.

This CDR3 comprises 13 residues. With 0 bases removed from V and 6 bases from J, the gap between germline ends came to 8 bases. From germline, CDR1 is SQVTM and CDR2 ANQGSEA. The genes are TRBV29-1 and TRBJ2-2; D not resolved. The source material was cultured CD8+ T cells from PBMCs, sampled from culture after CMV antigen stimulation. The source is a human donor in good health (CMV status not recorded). Some clones in this sample may be carry-over from other donors' samples. As DNA, the CDR3 is TGCAGCGTTGAAGATACGGGTCCCGGGGAGCTGTTTTTT. Its translation: CSVEDTGPGELFF.